The clone carrying this T cell receptor beta chain was detected many times. What it recognizes is unknown. J was trimmed by 2 bases and V by 1 base; bases with no gene match: 5. This CDR3 region has 15 residues. Germline V gives CDR1 SGHTA, CDR2 FQGTGA. This record belongs to a study of glioma-infiltrating T cells. The iRepertoire nested amplicon-rescue multiplex PCR amplified TCR alpha and beta CDR3s from RNA. One-step reverse transcription and amplification started from roughly 100-400 ng of tissue mRNA or PBMC total RNA. Via MiXCR, TCRdb re-called the multiplex PCR reads, giving one row per CDR3 protein. This table has about 210,000 distinct CDR3 sequences, 32% appearing once. The study's findings and limits: Only very few CDR3 sequences appeared in both tissue and blood. Gliomas, especially low-grade, showed above-expected tissue-blood divergence; non-neoplastic patients showed below.

The sequenced sample consisted of glioma tissue, nonneoplastic brain tissue, or PBMCs (not recorded which). The chain links TRBV7-3 to TRBJ2-7; 7 positions agree with TRBD2. This receptor was identified in a human donor with low-grade glioma or glioblastoma, undergoing nonglioma brain surgery, or in good health (not recorded which). CDR3 loop: CASSLNAGEAYEQYF. CDR3 nucleotide sequence: TGTGCCAGCAGCTTAAACGCGGGAGAGGCCTACGAGCAGTACTTC.